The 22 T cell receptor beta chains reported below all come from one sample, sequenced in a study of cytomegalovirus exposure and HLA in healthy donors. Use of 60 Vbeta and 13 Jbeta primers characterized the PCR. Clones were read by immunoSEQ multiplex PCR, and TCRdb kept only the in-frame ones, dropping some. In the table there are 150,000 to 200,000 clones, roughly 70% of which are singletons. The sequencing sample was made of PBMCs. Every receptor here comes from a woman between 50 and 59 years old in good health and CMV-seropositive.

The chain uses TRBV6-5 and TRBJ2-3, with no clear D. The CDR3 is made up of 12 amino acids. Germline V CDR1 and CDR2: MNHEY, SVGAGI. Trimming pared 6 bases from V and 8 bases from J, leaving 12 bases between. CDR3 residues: CASSILYGTQYF. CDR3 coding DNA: TGTGCCAGCAGCATCCTTTACGGTACGCAGTATTTT.

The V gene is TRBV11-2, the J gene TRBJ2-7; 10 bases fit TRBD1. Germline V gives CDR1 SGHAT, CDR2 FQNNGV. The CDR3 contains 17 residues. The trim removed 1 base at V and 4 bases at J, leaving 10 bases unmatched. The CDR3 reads CASSLAATGGFLYEQYF. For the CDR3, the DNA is TGTGCCAGCAGCTTAGCCGCGACAGGGGGCTTCCTATACGAGCAGTACTTC.

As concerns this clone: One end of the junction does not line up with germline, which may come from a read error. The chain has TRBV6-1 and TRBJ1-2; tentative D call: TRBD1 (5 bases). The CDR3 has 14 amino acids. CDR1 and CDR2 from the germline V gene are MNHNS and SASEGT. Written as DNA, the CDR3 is TGTGCCACCAGTGCTCCGGCAGGGCGGTATGGCTACACCTTC. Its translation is CATSAPAGRYGYTF.

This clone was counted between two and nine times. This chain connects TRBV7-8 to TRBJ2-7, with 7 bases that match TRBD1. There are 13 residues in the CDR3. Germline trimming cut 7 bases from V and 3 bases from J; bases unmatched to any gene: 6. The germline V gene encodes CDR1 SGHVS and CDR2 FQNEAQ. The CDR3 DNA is TGTGCCAGCACCAGGGACAGAGGCTACGAGCAGTACTTC. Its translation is CASTRDRGYEQYF. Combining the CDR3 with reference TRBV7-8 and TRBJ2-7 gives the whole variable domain GAGVSQSPRYKVAKRGQDVALRCDPISGHVSLFWYQQALGQGPEFLTYFQNEAQLDKSGLPSDRFFAERPEGSVSTLKIQRTQQEDSAVYLCASTRDRGYEQYFGPGTRLTVT.

The CDR3 loop is CASSLDRGPQHF. In nucleotides, the CDR3 is TGTGCCAGCAGCTTGGACAGGGGCCCCCAGCATTTT. This rearrangement joins TRBV5-4 to TRBJ1-5; 7 bases line up with TRBD1. Losses at the gene ends were 0 bases for V and 10 bases for J; bases not matched to a gene: 1. The CDR3 loop spans 12 amino acids. Germline lookup yields CDR1 SGHNT and CDR2 YYREEE (reference sequence).

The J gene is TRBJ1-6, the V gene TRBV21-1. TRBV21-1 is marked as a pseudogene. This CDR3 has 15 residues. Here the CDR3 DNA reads TGTGCCAGCAGCAAAGTTAGTGCTCGGAATTCACCCCTCCACTTT. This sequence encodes CASSKVSARNSPLHF.

The CDR3: CASSELPHVGQKSSGANVLTF. The CDR3 coding sequence is TGTGCCAGCAGTGAACTACCCCACGTGGGGCAGAAAAGCTCTGGGGCCAACGTCCTGACTTTC. The chain employs TRBV2 and TRBJ2-6; a possible D gene is TRBD1 (5 bases). V was trimmed by 2 bases and J by 0 bases, leaving 23 bases between them. Germline V CDR1 and CDR2: SNHLY, FYNNEI. The CDR3 totals 21 residues.

The CDR3 spells CASSFGVETQYF. The CDR3 nucleotides read TGCGCCAGCAGCTTCGGGGTAGAGACCCAGTACTTC. This rearrangement joins TRBV5-1 to TRBJ2-5; maybe TRBD2 (5 bases). V was cut by 2 bases and J by 4 bases, with 6 bases left in between. Germline assignment: CDR1 SGHRS and CDR2 YFSETQ. The CDR3 is 12 residues long.

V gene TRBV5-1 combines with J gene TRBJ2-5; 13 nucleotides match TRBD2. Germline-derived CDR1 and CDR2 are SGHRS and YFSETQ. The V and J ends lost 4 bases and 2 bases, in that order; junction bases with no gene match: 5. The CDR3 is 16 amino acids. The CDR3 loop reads CASSPTSGGGQETQYF. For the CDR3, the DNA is TGCGCCAGCAGCCCCACTAGCGGGGGGGGTCAAGAGACCCAGTACTTC. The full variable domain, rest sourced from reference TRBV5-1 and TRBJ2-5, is KAGVTQTPRYLIKTRGQQVTLSCSPISGHRSVSWYQQTPGQGLQFLFEYFSETQRNKGNFPGRFSGRQFSNSRSEMNVSTLELGDSALYLCASSPTSGGGQETQYFGPGTRLLVL.

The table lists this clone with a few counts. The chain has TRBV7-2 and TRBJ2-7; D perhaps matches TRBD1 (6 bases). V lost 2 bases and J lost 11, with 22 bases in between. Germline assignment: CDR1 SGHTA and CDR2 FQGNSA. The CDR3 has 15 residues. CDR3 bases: TGTGCCAGCAGCTTATATGGGTGGCCCAGCCAGGGGAAGTACTTC. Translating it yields CASSLYGWPSQGKYF.

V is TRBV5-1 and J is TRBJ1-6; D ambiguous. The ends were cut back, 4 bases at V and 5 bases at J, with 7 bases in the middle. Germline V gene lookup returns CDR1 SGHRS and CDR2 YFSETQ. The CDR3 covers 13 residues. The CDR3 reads CASSEGNNSPLHF. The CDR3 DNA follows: TGCGCCAGCAGCGAGGGAAATAATTCACCCCTCCACTTT.

CDR3 sequence (DNA): TGCGCCAGCAGCTACCAGGGCCCCACTGAAGCTTTCTTT. Translated, it gives CASSYQGPTEAFF. V gene TRBV5-1 combines with J gene TRBJ1-1; a weak D match, TRBD1 (5 bases). The V end was cut by 3 bases, the J end by 4 bases, with 10 bases between. CDR3 length: 13 amino acids. Per germline, CDR1 SGHRS and CDR2 YFSETQ. Full variable domain (outside the CDR3, taken from reference TRBV5-1 and TRBJ1-1): KAGVTQTPRYLIKTRGQQVTLSCSPISGHRSVSWYQQTPGQGLQFLFEYFSETQRNKGNFPGRFSGRQFSNSRSEMNVSTLELGDSALYLCASSYQGPTEAFFGQGTRLTVV.

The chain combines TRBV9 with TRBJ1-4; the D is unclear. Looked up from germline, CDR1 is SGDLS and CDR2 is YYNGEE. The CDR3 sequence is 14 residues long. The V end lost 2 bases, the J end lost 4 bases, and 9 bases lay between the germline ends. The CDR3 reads CASSVLGGNEKLFF. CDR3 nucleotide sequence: TGTGCCAGCAGCGTGTTGGGAGGTAATGAAAAACTGTTTTTT.

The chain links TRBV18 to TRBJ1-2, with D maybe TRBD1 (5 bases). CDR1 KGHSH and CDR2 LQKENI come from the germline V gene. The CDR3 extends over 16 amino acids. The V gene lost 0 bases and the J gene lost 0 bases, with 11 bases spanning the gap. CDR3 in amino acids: CASSPPGQLSNYGYTF. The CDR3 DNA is TGTGCCAGCTCACCACCGGGGCAGCTCTCTAACTATGGCTACACCTTC.

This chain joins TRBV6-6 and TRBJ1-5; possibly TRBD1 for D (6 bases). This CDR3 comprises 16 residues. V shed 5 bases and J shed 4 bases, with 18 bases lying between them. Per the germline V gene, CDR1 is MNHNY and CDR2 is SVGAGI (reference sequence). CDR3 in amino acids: CASSPPQGLRNQPQHF. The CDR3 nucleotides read TGTGCCAGCAGTCCCCCCCAGGGGCTTAGGAATCAGCCCCAGCATTTT.

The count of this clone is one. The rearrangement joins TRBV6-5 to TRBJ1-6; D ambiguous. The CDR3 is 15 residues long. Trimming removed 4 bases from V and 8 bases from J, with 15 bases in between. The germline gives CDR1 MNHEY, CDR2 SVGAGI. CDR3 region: CASSWSTLTDSPLHF. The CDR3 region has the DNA TGTGCCAGCAGTTGGTCGACTCTCACGGATTCACCCCTCCACTTT.

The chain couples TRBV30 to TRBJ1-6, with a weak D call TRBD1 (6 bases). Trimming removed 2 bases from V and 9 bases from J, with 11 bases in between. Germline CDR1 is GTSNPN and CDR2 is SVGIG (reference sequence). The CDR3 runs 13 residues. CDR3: CAWSRDTGSPLHF. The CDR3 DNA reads TGTGCCTGGAGTAGGGACACAGGTTCACCCCTCCACTTT.

CDR3 in amino acids: CASSPPQNYNEQFF. The CDR3 DNA reads TGTGCCAGCAGCCCCCCTCAGAACTACAATGAGCAGTTCTTC. The V and J genes are TRBV5-4 and TRBJ2-1, with unresolved D. With 4 bases removed from V and 3 bases from J, the gap between germline ends came to 11 bases. This CDR3 has 14 residues. Germline values: CDR1 SGHNT, CDR2 YYREEE (reference sequence).

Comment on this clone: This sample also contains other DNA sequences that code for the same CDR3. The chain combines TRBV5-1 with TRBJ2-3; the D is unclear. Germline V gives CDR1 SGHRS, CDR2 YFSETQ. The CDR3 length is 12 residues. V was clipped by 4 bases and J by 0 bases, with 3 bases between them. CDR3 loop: CASSLSTDTQYF. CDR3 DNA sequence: TGCGCCAGCAGCCTCAGCACAGATACGCAGTATTTT.

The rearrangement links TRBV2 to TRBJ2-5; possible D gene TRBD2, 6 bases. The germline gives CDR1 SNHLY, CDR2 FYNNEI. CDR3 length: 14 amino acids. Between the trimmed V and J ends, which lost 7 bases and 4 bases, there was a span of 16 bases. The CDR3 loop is CASTRGSKGETQYF. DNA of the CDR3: TGTGCCAGCACGCGGGGTAGCAAGGGAGAGACCCAGTACTTC.

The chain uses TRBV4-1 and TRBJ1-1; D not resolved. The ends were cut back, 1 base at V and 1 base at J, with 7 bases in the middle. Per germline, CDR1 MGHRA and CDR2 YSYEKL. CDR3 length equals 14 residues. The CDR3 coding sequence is TGCGCCAGCAGCCAAGTGAAGAGGAACACTGAAGCTTTCTTT. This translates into CASSQVKRNTEAFF.

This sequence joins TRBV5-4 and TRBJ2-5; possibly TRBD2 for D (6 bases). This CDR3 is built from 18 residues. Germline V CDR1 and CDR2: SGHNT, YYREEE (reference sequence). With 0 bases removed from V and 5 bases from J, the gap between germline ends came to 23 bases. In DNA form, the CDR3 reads TGTGCCAGCAGCTTGGCCAATCGCGGGACCAAACAAGTCGAGACCCAGTACTTC. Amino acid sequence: CASSLANRGTKQVETQYF.